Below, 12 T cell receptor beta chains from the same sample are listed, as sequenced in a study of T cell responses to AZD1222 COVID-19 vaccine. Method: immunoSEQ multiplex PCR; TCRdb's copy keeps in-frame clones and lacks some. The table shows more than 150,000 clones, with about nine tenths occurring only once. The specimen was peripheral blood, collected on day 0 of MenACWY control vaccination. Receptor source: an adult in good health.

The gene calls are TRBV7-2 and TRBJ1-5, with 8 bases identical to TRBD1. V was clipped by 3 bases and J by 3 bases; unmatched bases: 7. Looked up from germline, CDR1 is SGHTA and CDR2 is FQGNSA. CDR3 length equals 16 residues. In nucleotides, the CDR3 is TGTGCCAGCAGCTTTGACAGGGGAGGCCCCAATCAGCCCCAGCATTTT. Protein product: CASSFDRGGPNQPQHF.

CDR3 coding DNA: TGTGCCGACGGTGGGGGGGTCTTCACTGAAGCTTTCTTT. It is translated as CADGGGVFTEAFF. The chain has TRBV6-5 and TRBJ1-1; D may be TRBD1 (5 bases). Germline loops: CDR1 MNHEY, CDR2 SVGAGI. The germline V and J ends were trimmed by 11 bases and 4 bases, with 17 bases remaining between them. The CDR3 has 13 amino acids.

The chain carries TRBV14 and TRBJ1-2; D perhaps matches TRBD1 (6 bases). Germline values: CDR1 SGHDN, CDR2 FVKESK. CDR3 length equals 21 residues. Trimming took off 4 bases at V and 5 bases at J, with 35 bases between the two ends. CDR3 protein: CASSPSIFRESTGSDSYGYTF. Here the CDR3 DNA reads TGTGCCAGCAGCCCATCCATCTTTAGGGAGTCGACAGGTTCCGATTCTTATGGCTACACCTTC.

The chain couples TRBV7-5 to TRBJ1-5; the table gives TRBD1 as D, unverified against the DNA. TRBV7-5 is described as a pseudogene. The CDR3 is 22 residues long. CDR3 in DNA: TGTGTCAGAAGCCCTGTAAATATTCGGGACATCGTCGTATTTGGGCTAAATCAGCCCCAGCATTTT. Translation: CVRSPVNIRDIVVFGLNQPQHF.

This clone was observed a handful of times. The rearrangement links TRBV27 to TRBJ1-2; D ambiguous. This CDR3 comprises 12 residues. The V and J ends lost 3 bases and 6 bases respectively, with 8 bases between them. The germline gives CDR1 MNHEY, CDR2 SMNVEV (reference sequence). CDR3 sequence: CASSLGGHGYTF. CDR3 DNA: TGTGCCAGCAGTTTGGGCGGGCATGGCTACACCTTC.

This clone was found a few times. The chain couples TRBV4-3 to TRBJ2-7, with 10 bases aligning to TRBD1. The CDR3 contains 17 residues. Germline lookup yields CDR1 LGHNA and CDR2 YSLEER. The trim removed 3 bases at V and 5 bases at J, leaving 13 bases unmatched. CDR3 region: CASSHQIGGQGFDEQYF. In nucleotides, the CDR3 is TGCGCCAGCAGCCACCAAATTGGGGGACAGGGGTTCGACGAGCAGTACTTC.

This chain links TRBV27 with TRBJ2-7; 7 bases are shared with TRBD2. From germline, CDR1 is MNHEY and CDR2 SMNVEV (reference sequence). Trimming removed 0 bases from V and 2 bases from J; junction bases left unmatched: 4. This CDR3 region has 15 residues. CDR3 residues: CASSLSSGFTYEQYF. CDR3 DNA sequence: TGTGCCAGCAGTTTATCTAGCGGGTTCACCTACGAGCAGTACTTC.

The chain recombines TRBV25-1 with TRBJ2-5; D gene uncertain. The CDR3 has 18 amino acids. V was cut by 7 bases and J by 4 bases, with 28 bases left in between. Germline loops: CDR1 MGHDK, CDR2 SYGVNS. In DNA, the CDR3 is TGTGCCAGCACCCAAGGGTGGGCGGTCTATCCCTCCGGAGAGACCCAGTACTTC. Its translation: CASTQGWAVYPSGETQYF.

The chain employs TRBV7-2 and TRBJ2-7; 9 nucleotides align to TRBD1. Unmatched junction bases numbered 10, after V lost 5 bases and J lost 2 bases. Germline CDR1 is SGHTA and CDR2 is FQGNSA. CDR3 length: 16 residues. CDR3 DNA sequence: TGTGCCAGCAGCCAAAGACATTGGACAGGGGCCTACGAGCAGTACTTC. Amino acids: CASSQRHWTGAYEQYF.

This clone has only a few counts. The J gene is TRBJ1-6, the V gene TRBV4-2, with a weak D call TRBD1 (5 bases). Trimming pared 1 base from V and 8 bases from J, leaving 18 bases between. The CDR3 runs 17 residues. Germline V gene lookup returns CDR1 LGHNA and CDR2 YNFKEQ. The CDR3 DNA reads TGTGCCAGCAGCCAAGTGGCGGGGGGGTTTATATATTCACCCCTCCACTTT. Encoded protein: CASSQVAGGFIYSPLHF.

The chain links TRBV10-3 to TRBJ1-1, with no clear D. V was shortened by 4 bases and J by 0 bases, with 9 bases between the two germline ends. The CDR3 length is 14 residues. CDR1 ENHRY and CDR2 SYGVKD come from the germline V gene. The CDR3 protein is CAISATNMNTEAFF. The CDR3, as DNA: TGTGCCATCAGTGCTACGAACATGAACACTGAAGCTTTCTTT.

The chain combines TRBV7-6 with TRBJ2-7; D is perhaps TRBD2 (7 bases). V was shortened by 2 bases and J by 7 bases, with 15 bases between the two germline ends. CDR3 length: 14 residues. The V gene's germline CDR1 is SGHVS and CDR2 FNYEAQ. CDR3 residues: CASSLRGAAREQYF. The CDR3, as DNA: TGTGCCAGCAGCTTACGGGGGGCCGCTCGAGAGCAGTACTTC.